The 31 T cell receptor beta chains below come from one sample, sequenced in a study of blood T cell repertoires in COVID-19. Sequencing was performed with immunoSEQ multiplex PCR; in TCRdb, only in-frame clones are kept and a portion is missing. Of about 62,000 clones in the sample, around 87% were seen once. The source material was peripheral blood. These TCRs come from a man aged 65 to 79 with acute or convalescent COVID-19.

This chain joins TRBV5-1 and TRBJ2-1; the D gene is possibly TRBD1 (5 bases). The CDR3 extends over 16 amino acids. In germline, CDR1 is SGHRS, CDR2 YFSETQ. V was trimmed by 0 bases and J by 5 bases, leaving 15 bases between them. The CDR3 DNA sequence: TGCGCCAGCAGCTTGGCGTTAAAAAAGGGGCACAATGAGCAGTTCTTC. Amino acids: CASSLALKKGHNEQFF.

This clone has a single count. The rearrangement joins TRBV19 to TRBJ1-2; D is ambiguous. Trimming pared 3 bases from V and 1 base from J, leaving 6 bases between. CDR3 length: 13 residues. CDR1 is LNHDA and CDR2 is SQIVND in the germline V gene (reference sequence). The CDR3 DNA reads TGTGCCAGTAGTATTCCTATTAACTATGGCTACACCTTC. It codes for CASSIPINYGYTF.

This sequence joins TRBV12-3 or TRBV12-4 and TRBJ2-2; D is unresolved. The CDR3 covers 13 residues. The V and J ends lost 3 bases and 4 bases respectively, with 6 bases between them. Here the CDR3 DNA reads TGTGCCAGCAGTTTTGAGGTCACCGGGGAGCTGTTTTTT. This translates into CASSFEVTGELFF.

This clone appeared once. The genes are TRBV1 and TRBJ2-1; the table's TRBD2 call for D was not verified on the DNA. TRBV1 counts as a pseudogene. The CDR3 spans 18 residues. The CDR3 sequence is CTSSQVTHYAGEYNEQFF. Written as DNA, the CDR3 is TGCACCAGCAGCCAAGTCACCCATTACGCGGGTGAATACAATGAGCAGTTCTTC.

The rearrangement links TRBV9 to TRBJ1-1; 9 nucleotides line up with TRBD1. The germline CDR1 and CDR2 sequences are SGDLS and YYNGEE. Trimming took 0 bases from V and 0 from J; bases not matched to a gene: 6. The CDR3 is 17 amino acids. This chain's CDR3 is CASSVGLQGAMNTEAFF. CDR3 nucleotides: TGTGCCAGCAGCGTAGGTCTACAGGGGGCCATGAACACTGAAGCTTTCTTT.

The rearrangement links TRBV27 to TRBJ2-7; D gene ambiguous. Trimming pared 0 bases from V and 4 bases from J, leaving 7 bases between. The V gene's germline CDR1 is MNHEY and CDR2 SMNVEV (reference sequence). The CDR3 is 13 amino acids. The chain's CDR3 is CASSLSSLYEQYF. In DNA form, the CDR3 reads TGTGCCAGCAGTTTATCTTCTCTTTACGAGCAGTACTTC.

As DNA, the CDR3 is TGTGCCAGCAACTCGGACAGGGGAGGAATTGAAGCTTTCTTT. It codes for CASNSDRGGIEAFF. This chain connects TRBV5-5 to TRBJ1-1; 9 bases match TRBD1. Germline values: CDR1 SGHKS, CDR2 YYEKEE (reference sequence). The CDR3 totals 14 residues. J gave up 7 bases and V 6 bases, and 10 bases lay outside the gene matches.

The rearrangement uses TRBV9 and TRBJ2-5; D is unclear. Germline CDR1 SGDLS, CDR2 YYNGEE. V was cut by 0 bases and J by 3 bases, with 3 bases left in between. The CDR3 is 12 residues long. CDR3 bases: TGTGCCAGCAGCGTAGGAGAAGAGACCCAGTACTTC. Its translation is CASSVGEETQYF. The whole variable domain, remainder taken from reference TRBV9 and TRBJ2-5, is DSGVTQTPKHLITATGQRVTLRCSPRSGDLSVYWYQQSLDQGLQFLIQYYNGEERAKGNILERFSAQQFPDLHSELNLSSLELGDSALYFCASSVGEETQYFGPGTRLLVL.

The chain recombines TRBV6-5 with TRBJ1-4, with 8 bases identical to TRBD1. The V gene end was trimmed by 5 bases and the J gene end by 12 bases; junction bases not matched to a gene: 14. Germline CDR1 reads MNHEY; CDR2 reads SVGAGI. This CDR3 has 15 residues. In DNA, the CDR3 is TGTGCCAGCAGTAGTGGACAGGGCCCCAATGAGCAACTGTTTTTT. Its translation is CASSSGQGPNEQLFF.

The chain links TRBV2 to TRBJ2-7, with 12 nucleotides matching TRBD2. J gave up 2 bases and V 9 bases, and 8 bases lay outside the gene matches. CDR3 length: 15 amino acids. CDR1 is SNHLY, CDR2 FYNNEI, per germline. CDR3 residues: CASKTSGSMTYEQYF. CDR3 nucleotides: TGTGCCAGTAAGACTAGCGGGAGTATGACCTACGAGCAGTACTTC.

Within the sample, this clone is medium-sized. CDR3 sequence (DNA): TGTGCCAGCAGTTGGACAGGGGGCGCGGCAGATACGCAGTATTTT. Its translation is CASSWTGGAADTQYF. This rearrangement joins TRBV6-2 or TRBV6-3 to TRBJ2-3; TRBD1 aligns across 11 bases. Germline-derived CDR1 and CDR2 are MNHEY and SVGEGT. The CDR3 runs 15 residues. V shed 4 bases and J 4 bases; nucleotides not matched to a gene: 4.

This clone appeared once. The chain employs TRBV19 and TRBJ1-6; no definite D call. This CDR3 is 13 amino acids long. Deletions cut 2 bases from V and 6 bases from J, with 5 bases between. Germline assignment: CDR1 LNHDA and CDR2 SQIVND (reference sequence). The CDR3 loop reads CASSITVNSPLHF. The CDR3 nucleotides read TGTGCCAGTAGTATAACGGTTAATTCACCCCTCCACTTT.

This chain connects TRBV5-5 to TRBJ2-1; 7 bases match TRBD2. J was trimmed by 3 bases and V by 0 bases; bases with no gene match: 3. This CDR3 contains 15 residues. Looked up from germline, CDR1 is SGHKS and CDR2 is YYEKEE (reference sequence). CDR3 sequence (DNA): TGTGCCAGCAGCTTGGGAGGCGGGGGCTACAATGAGCAGTTCTTC. It encodes CASSLGGGGYNEQFF.

This clone showed up just once. The chain recombines TRBV28 with TRBJ1-2; D uncertain. Between the trimmed V and J ends, which lost 6 bases and 6 bases, there was a span of 14 bases. The CDR3 sequence is 13 residues long. Germline lookup yields CDR1 MDHEN and CDR2 SYDVKM. CDR3 in DNA: TGTGCCAGCAGCCCCCCTCGGGTGGATGGCTACACCTTC. Protein product: CASSPPRVDGYTF.

This chain links TRBV7-2 with TRBJ1-1; D unresolved. The V gene lost 5 bases and the J gene lost 1 base, with 11 bases spanning the gap. The germline V gene encodes CDR1 SGHTA and CDR2 FQGNSA. The CDR3 has 14 residues. CDR3 sequence: CASSTTLANTEAFF. CDR3 DNA: TGTGCCAGCAGCACCACCCTAGCGAACACTGAAGCTTTCTTT.

This clone appeared once. The gene calls are TRBV18 and TRBJ2-3; 9 bases line up with TRBD1. This CDR3 contains 16 residues. The junction had 6 bases not matched to a gene; V was cut back by 2 bases and J by 3 bases. Germline V gene lookup returns CDR1 KGHSH and CDR2 LQKENI. The CDR3 is CASSPGQGRGTDTQYF. The CDR3 bases are TGTGCCAGCTCACCAGGACAGGGGAGAGGGACAGATACGCAGTATTTT.

V and J are TRBV5-1 and TRBJ1-1, with D possibly matching TRBD1 (6 bases). Between the trimmed V and J ends, which lost 1 base and 7 bases, there was a span of 17 bases. CDR3 size: 15 residues. Germline V lookup: CDR1 SGHRS, CDR2 YFSETQ. The CDR3 spells CASSLPGGGQGEAFF. DNA for the CDR3: TGCGCCAGCAGCTTGCCCGGGGGGGGGCAAGGTGAAGCTTTCTTT.

The V call is TRBV12-3 or TRBV12-4, the J call TRBJ1-2; a possible D gene is TRBD1 (6 bases). V was pared by 6 bases and J by 7 bases, with 6 bases between. The CDR3 sequence is 10 residues long. DNA of the CDR3: TGTGCCAGCAGCAGGGGTGGCTACACCTTC. Its protein product is CASSRGGYTF.

The rearrangement uses TRBV4-2 and TRBJ1-5; D ambiguous. The CDR3 sequence is 15 residues long. Germline V gives CDR1 LGHNA, CDR2 YNFKEQ. The V and J ends lost 0 bases and 3 bases respectively, with 9 bases between them. This CDR3 is CASSQDQQPNQPQHF. CDR3 DNA sequence: TGTGCCAGCAGCCAAGATCAACAGCCCAATCAGCCCCAGCATTTT.

This chain joins TRBV6-1 and TRBJ2-7; TRBD1 aligns across 9 bases. The CDR3 is made up of 16 amino acids. Germline V CDR1 and CDR2: MNHNS, SASEGT. V trimming: 4 bases; J trimming: 2 bases; junction bases outside the gene matches: 9. As DNA, the CDR3 is TGTGCCAGCAGTGGGACCTGGGGACAGGGAACCTACGAGCAGTACTTC. This codes for CASSGTWGQGTYEQYF.

V is TRBV4-1 and J is TRBJ2-5; 12 bases match TRBD1. V dropped 4 bases and J dropped 5; count of bases not matched to a gene: 5. The CDR3 is 15 amino acids. Per the germline V gene, CDR1 is MGHRA and CDR2 is YSYEKL. This chain's CDR3 is CASSRPGQGAETQYF. CDR3 DNA: TGCGCCAGCAGCCGACCGGGACAGGGGGCTGAGACCCAGTACTTC.

The CDR3 coding sequence is TGTGCCAGCAGTGAATCCTACAGTGGCGACGGGGAGCTGTTTTTT. This codes for CASSESYSGDGELFF. The V call is TRBV6-1, the J call TRBJ2-2; D is uncertain. The germline gives CDR1 MNHNS, CDR2 SASEGT. Trimming left V 2 bases short and J 7 bases short, with 14 bases between. This CDR3 has 15 residues.

The sample holds a few counts of this clone. The V call is TRBV5-4, the J call TRBJ1-2, with D possibly being TRBD1 (6 bases). The CDR3 runs 15 residues. V lost 4 bases to trimming and J lost 4 bases, with 17 bases between them. The germline CDR1 and CDR2 sequences are SGHNT and YYREEE (reference sequence). CDR3 residues: CASSQPGVWGYGYTF. The CDR3 nucleotides are TGTGCCAGCAGCCAGCCAGGGGTTTGGGGCTATGGCTACACCTTC.

The V and J genes are TRBV3-1 (or the pseudogene TRBV3-2) and TRBJ2-1; 12 nucleotides agree with TRBD2. The germline CDR1 and CDR2 sequences are LGHDT and YNNKEL (reference sequence). The CDR3 is made up of 15 amino acids. The J segment lost 5 bases and the V segment lost 4 bases, leaving 3 bases of the junction unmatched. In DNA form, the CDR3 reads TGTGCCAGCAGCCCTTGGACTAGCGGGGACAATGAGCAGTTCTTC. Translated, it gives CASSPWTSGDNEQFF.

This chain connects TRBV9 to TRBJ2-1, with D uncertain. Trimming pared 0 bases from V and 6 bases from J, leaving 4 bases between. Germline CDR1 SGDLS, CDR2 YYNGEE. The CDR3 loop spans 12 amino acids. CDR3 sequence: CASSVAGNEQFF. CDR3 DNA: TGTGCCAGCAGCGTAGCCGGCAATGAGCAGTTCTTC.

The rearrangement joins TRBV27 to TRBJ2-1; 8 bases match TRBD1. Germline CDR1 is MNHEY and CDR2 is SMNVEV (reference sequence). The length of the CDR3 is 13 residues. Trimming removed 6 bases from V and 10 bases from J; junction bases left unmatched: 8. The chain's CDR3 is CASRATGAKEQFF. CDR3 bases: TGTGCCAGCAGAGCGACAGGGGCTAAGGAGCAGTTCTTC.

The chain carries TRBV3-1 (or the pseudogene TRBV3-2) and TRBJ2-1, with no clear D. V lost 4 bases, J lost 7 bases, and 5 bases lay in between. Germline assignment: CDR1 LGHDT and CDR2 YNNKEL (reference sequence). The CDR3 runs 11 residues. In DNA, the CDR3 is TGTGCCAGCAGCCTGGAGAATGAGCAGTTCTTC. Translated, it gives CASSLENEQFF.

J is TRBJ2-3 and V is TRBV7-9; 13 bases are shared with TRBD2. The CDR3 is 17 residues long. The J segment lost 7 bases and the V segment lost 5 bases, leaving 12 bases of the junction unmatched. The germline CDR1 and CDR2 sequences are SEHNR and FQNEAQ (reference sequence). In DNA, the CDR3 is TGTGCCAGCAGCCTACTGAGAACTAGCGGGGGGGCGAATACGCAGTATTTT. Its protein product is CASSLLRTSGGANTQYF. Combining the CDR3 with reference TRBV7-9 and TRBJ2-3 gives the whole variable domain DTGVSQNPRHKITKRGQNVTFRCDPISEHNRLYWYRQTLGQGPEFLTYFQNEAQLEKSRLLSDRFSAERPKGSFSTLEIQRTEQGDSAMYLCASSLLRTSGGANTQYFGPGTRLTVL.

This chain links TRBV6-5 with TRBJ2-7; D possibly corresponds to TRBD1 (5 bases). The length of the CDR3 is 14 residues. V was clipped by 7 bases and J by 2 bases, with 15 bases between them. Germline V gene lookup returns CDR1 MNHEY and CDR2 SVGAGI. In DNA form, the CDR3 reads TGTGCCAGCACCCAATTCAGGGCCACCTACGAGCAGTACTTC. It translates to CASTQFRATYEQYF.

This rearrangement joins TRBV6-5 to TRBJ1-1; D gene unclear. Germline assignment: CDR1 MNHEY and CDR2 SVGAGI. The CDR3 loop spans 14 amino acids. V dropped 4 bases and J dropped 4 bases, with 13 bases sitting between them. Here the CDR3 DNA reads TGTGCCAGCAGTTCCAACGCGGGGATCACTGAAGCTTTCTTT. This encodes CASSSNAGITEAFF.

This chain connects TRBV5-8 to TRBJ2-4; 9 bases line up with TRBD1. Per the germline V gene, CDR1 is SGHTS and CDR2 is YDEGEE. The V gene end was trimmed by 0 bases and the J gene end by 4 bases; junction bases not matched to a gene: 2. The CDR3 is 15 residues long. CDR3 sequence: CASSLAGQGKNIQYF. The CDR3 bases are TGTGCCAGCAGCTTGGCAGGACAGGGGAAAAACATTCAGTACTTC.